This TCR beta chain comes out of a study of beta chain features in type 1 diabetes. Regarding the study as a whole: For TCRB rearrangement, an influence of HLA type remained unresolved here.

Regarding this clone: Its antigen is currently unknown.

The authors reverse transcribed all of the isolated RNA, so sequencing captured expressed TCRB transcripts. The assay was immunoSEQ multiplex PCR, and TCRdb's table has in-frame clones only and misses some. Altogether hundreds of thousands of clones are present, about 16% being singletons, with the ten largest covering around 0.095%. V was shortened by 0 bases and J by 4 bases, with 9 bases between the two germline ends. The CDR3 is made up of 15 amino acids. Germline V lookup: CDR1 SNHLY, CDR2 FYNNEI. This TCR was recovered from a man in his late teens or twenties in good health. This chain joins TRBV2 and TRBJ2-2, with D unclear. Sequencing used naive CD4+ T cells from blood. In DNA, the CDR3 is TGTGCCAGCAGTGAAGCGGTGATCGGCACCGGGGAGCTGTTTTTT. It is translated as CASSEAVIGTGELFF. Full variable domain (outside the CDR3, taken from reference TRBV2 and TRBJ2-2): EPEVTQTPSHQVTQMGQEVILRCVPISNHLYFYWYRQILGQKVEFLVSFYNNEISEKSEIFDDQFSVERPDGSNFTLKIRSTKLEDSAMYFCASSEAVIGTGELFFGEGSRLTVL.